Listed below are T cell receptor beta chains from one sample, sequenced in a study of prognosis after radiotherapy for stage I lung cancer. In TCRdb, the multiplex PCR reads were re-called with MiXCR into one record per CDR3 protein. The repertoire has fewer than 40,000 distinct CDR3 sequences, about 34% of them found once; the top ten carry 33%. The sample consisted of PBMCs, taken before or after stereotactic body radiation therapy (not recorded which). The receptor set was obtained from a donor of 50 years or more with non-small cell lung cancer. The CDR3 runs from the conserved cysteine through the conserved F or W. D genes are given only for firm matches. Where a row states a size, it is once, few, many or the class of an expanded clone; other rows omit it.

.	TRBJ1-1	TRBV6-1	.	14	CASIEHRDGAESFF	TGTGCCAGCATTGAACACCGGGACGGGGCTGAATCTTTCTTT
TRBD1	TRBJ1-2	TRBV5-4	.	16	CASSLDSDRVAYGYTF	TGTGCCAGCAGCTTGGATTCGGACAGGGTTGCCTATGGCTACACCTTC
.	TRBJ2-1	TRBV24-1	many	15	CATSEDRGPYNEQFF	TGTGCCACCAGTGAAGATCGCGGACCCTACAATGAGCAGTTCTTC
TRBD2	TRBJ2-1	TRBV10-2	many	13	CASTGSLAGGQFF	TGCGCCAGCACCGGGTCCCTAGCGGGAGGGCAGTTCTTC
.	TRBJ2-2	TRBV6-5	few	16	CASSSVRSTNTGELFF	TGTGCCAGCAGTTCTGTAAGGTCCACTAACACCGGGGAGCTGTTTTTT
.	TRBJ1-6	TRBV14	many	14	CASSLTGRDSPLHF	TGTGCCAGCAGCCTCACCGGGCGGGATTCACCCCTCCACTTT
TRBD1	TRBJ2-3	TRBV6-1	medium-sized	14	CASGGGQGPDTQYF	TGTGCCAGCGGGGGTGGACAGGGGCCAGATACGCAGTATTTT
.	TRBJ1-6	TRBV7-9	many	14	CASSLGGLDSPLHF	TGTGCCAGCAGCTTAGGGGGGTTAGATTCACCCCTCCACTTT
TRBD2	TRBJ2-7	TRBV2	many	15	CASSDTLAVSYEQYF	TGTGCCAGCTCCGATACCCTAGCGGTCTCCTACGAGCAGTACTTC
.	TRBJ2-1	TRBV27	.	12	CASSLVGYEKFF	TGTGCCAGCAGTTTAGTCGGATATGAGAAGTTCTTC
TRBD1	TRBJ2-7	TRBV6-5	many	18	CASSYRHRTGTDGRGQYF	TGTGCCAGCAGTTACCGACATCGTACCGGGACAGATGGAAGGGGGCAGTACTTC
TRBD2	TRBJ2-5	TRBV2	many	15	CASSDLLAGVGTQYF	TGTGCCAGCAGTGATCTCCTAGCGGGAGTAGGGACCCAGTACTTC
.	TRBJ1-5	TRBV2	few	12	CASKQGNQPQHF	TGTGCCAGCAAGCAGGGTAATCAGCCCCAGCATTTT
.	TRBJ1-2	TRBV28	many	14	CASSFGQANYGYTF	TGTGCCAGCAGTTTTGGGCAGGCTAACTATGGCTACACCTTC
.	TRBJ1-1	TRBV2	.	13	CASSVSGSTEAFF	TGTGCCAGCAGTGTCTCAGGGTCCACTGAAGCTTTCTTT
.	TRBJ1-1	TRBV6-2/TRBV6-3	many	13	CASSYLANTEAFF	TGTGCCAGCAGTTACCTTGCGAACACTGAAGCTTTCTTT
.	TRBJ2-1	TRBV2	many	13	CASSGPFEYEQFF	TGTGCCAGCAGTGGGCCCTTCGAATATGAGCAGTTCTTC
.	TRBJ1-5	TRBV27	many	14	CASRQGLGGQPQHF	TGTGCCAGCAGACAGGGATTAGGGGGTCAGCCCCAGCATTTT
TRBD2	TRBJ2-3	TRBV12-3/TRBV12-4	.	14	CASSHSGMADTQYF	TGTGCCAGCAGCCATAGCGGGATGGCAGATACGCAGTATTTT
.	TRBJ2-4	TRBV5-1	few	15	CASSLDARASNIQYF	TGCGCCAGCAGCTTGGACGCCAGGGCCTCAAACATTCAGTACTTC
.	TRBJ2-5	TRBV10-3	many	13	CAMQGSRQETQYF	TGTGCCATGCAAGGGTCCCGCCAAGAGACCCAGTACTTC
TRBD2	TRBJ2-1	TRBV7-9	many	18	CASSFYTEILAGANEQFF	TGTGCCAGCAGCTTCTACACCGAGATACTAGCGGGTGCAAATGAGCAGTTCTTC
.	TRBJ2-5	TRBV5-1	many	14	CASSLVTSQETQYF	TGCGCCAGCAGCTTGGTTACCAGCCAAGAGACCCAGTACTTC
.	TRBJ2-1	TRBV28	.	14	CASSYTGDFNEQFF	TGTGCCAGCAGTTACACCGGGGACTTTAATGAGCAGTTCTTC
TRBD2	TRBJ2-1	TRBV9	many	18	CASSVAGTSGSSYNEQSF	TGTGCCAGCAGCGTAGCTGGAACTAGCGGGAGCTCCTACAATGAGCAGTCCTTC
.	TRBJ2-1	TRBV12-3/TRBV12-4	.	14	CASSGVRTYNEQFF	TGTGCCAGCAGTGGCGTGAGAACCTACAATGAGCAGTTCTTC
.	TRBJ2-6	TRBV12-3/TRBV12-4	many	17	CASSPDMGFSGANVLTF	TGTGCCAGCAGTCCGGACATGGGGTTCTCTGGGGCCAACGTCCTGACTTTC
TRBD1	TRBJ2-6	TRBV19	many	18	CASSISGQGNSGANVLTF	TGTGCCAGTAGTATAAGCGGACAGGGAAACTCTGGGGCCAACGTCCTGACTTTC
.	TRBJ2-1	TRBV6-2/TRBV6-3	many	15	CASSPREGQNNEQFF	TGTGCCAGCAGCCCACGGGAGGGACAGAACAATGAGCAGTTCTTC
TRBD2	TRBJ2-5	TRBV18	few	15	CASYEGPGGSETQYF	TGTGCCAGCTACGAAGGGCCGGGAGGGTCGGAGACCCAGTACTTC
TRBD1	TRBJ2-7	TRBV2	.	14	CASRQGSCSYEQYF	TGTGCCAGCAGACAGGGGTCTTGTTCCTACGAGCAGTACTTC
TRBD1	TRBJ1-5	TRBV20-1	many	14	CSASNRQGKQPQHF	TGCAGTGCTAGTAATCGACAGGGAAAACAGCCCCAGCATTTT
TRBD2	TRBJ2-1	TRBV29-1	many	16	CSVGTAGTSGLNEQFF	TGCAGCGTTGGGACAGCCGGGACTAGCGGGTTAAATGAGCAGTTCTTC
TRBD1	TRBJ1-1	TRBV9	many	16	CASSDYRGLMNTEAFF	TGTGCCAGCAGCGACTACAGGGGACTTATGAACACTGAAGCTTTCTTT
TRBD2	TRBJ2-2	TRBV7-9	many	16	CASSLVTSVNTGELFF	TGTGCCAGCAGCTTAGTGACTAGCGTGAACACCGGGGAGCTGTTTTTT
.	TRBJ2-1	TRBV6-1	many	14	CASISSEGGNEQFF	TGTGCCAGCATCTCAAGCGAGGGAGGAAATGAGCAGTTCTTC
.	TRBJ1-3	TRBV5-1	.	14	CASSFGESGNTIYF	TGCGCCAGCAGCTTTGGGGAATCTGGAAACACCATATATTTT
.	TRBJ2-2	TRBV11-2	many	12	CASSLGVGELFF	TGTGCCAGCAGCTTAGGAGTCGGGGAGCTGTTTTTT
.	TRBJ1-1	TRBV5-4	.	14	CASTKGEVNTEAFF	TGTGCCAGCACAAAAGGGGAAGTGAACACTGAAGCTTTCTTT
.	TRBJ2-7	TRBV10-3	many	14	CAISPWDPDYEQYF	TGTGCCATCAGTCCATGGGACCCTGACTACGAGCAGTACTTC
.	TRBJ2-2	TRBV30	many	12	CAWRGGNGELFF	TGTGCCTGGAGAGGTGGAAACGGGGAGCTGTTTTTT
.	TRBJ1-3	TRBV5-1	many	14	CASSEQGYGNTIYF	TGCGCCAGCAGCGAACAGGGCTATGGAAACACCATATATTTT
.	TRBJ2-3	TRBV11-3	.	14	CASSLAAWADTQYF	TGTGCCAGCAGCTTAGCCGCGTGGGCAGATACGCAGTATTTT
TRBD1	TRBJ2-1	TRBV24-1	.	15	CATSYHGQGRHEQFF	TGTGCCACCAGTTACCATGGACAGGGTCGTCATGAGCAGTTCTTC
.	TRBJ1-6	TRBV30	many	14	CAWSQTVYNSPLHF	TGTGCCTGGAGTCAGACAGTTTATAATTCACCCCTCCACTTT
.	TRBJ2-7	TRBV9	many	15	CASSVATGRNYEQYF	TGTGCCAGCAGCGTAGCTACCGGGAGAAACTACGAGCAGTACTTC
.	TRBJ2-7	TRBV28	many	14	CASSFGDGTYEQYF	TGTGCCAGCAGTTTTGGGGACGGTACCTACGAGCAGTACTTC
TRBD1	TRBJ1-2	TRBV6-5	many	15	CASSYGQALLRNYTF	TGTGCCAGCAGTTACGGACAGGCTTTACTCCGGAACTACACCTTC
.	TRBJ2-3	TRBV6-1	.	16	CASTSPRLRGTDTQYF	TGTGCCAGCACATCCCCCCGATTACGGGGCACAGATACGCAGTATTTT
.	TRBJ2-1	TRBV6-2/TRBV6-3	.	13	CASFTRGSNEQFF	TGTGCCAGCTTTACTCGGGGGTCCAATGAGCAGTTCTTC
TRBD1	TRBJ1-2	TRBV2	many	17	CASSESGQGAVGGGYTF	TGTGCCAGCAGTGAATCGGGACAGGGGGCTGTAGGAGGTGGCTACACCTTC
.	TRBJ2-3	TRBV19	.	13	CASSCTVTDTQYF	TGTGCCAGTAGCTGTACAGTGACAGATACGCAGTATTTT
.	TRBJ1-2	TRBV2	many	12	CASSGQIYGYTF	TGTGCCAGCAGTGGACAGATCTATGGCTACACCTTC
.	TRBJ2-5	TRBV25-1	many	15	CASSECNRMQETQYF	TGTGCCAGCAGTGAATGTAACAGGATGCAAGAGACCCAGTACTTC
.	TRBJ2-2	TRBV6-5	.	13	CASSWARSAELFF	TGTGCCAGCAGTTGGGCCAGGTCCGCGGAGCTGTTTTTT
TRBD1	TRBJ1-6	TRBV29-1	many	13	CSVLDREDSPLHF	TGCAGCGTCTTGGACAGGGAGGATTCACCCCTCCACTTT
.	TRBJ2-3	TRBV19	.	13	CSTQSRWSDTQYF	TGTTCCACCCAGAGCAGGTGGTCAGATACGCAGTATTTT
.	TRBJ1-4	TRBV7-9	few	16	CASSPATTGLYEKLFF	TGTGCCAGCAGCCCCGCAACTACAGGGTTGTATGAAAAACTGTTTTTT
.	TRBJ1-2	TRBV24-1	many	15	CATSDWGSPFNGYTF	TGTGCCACCAGTGATTGGGGCAGTCCCTTTAATGGCTACACCTTC